The T cell receptor (beta chain) under discussion was sequenced for a study of shared clonotypes between healthy human individuals. Study results and caveats: As a rule, naive subsets had a larger estimated richness than memory subsets.

With respect to this clone: Its target is unknown. This sample includes further DNA sequences coding for the same CDR3.

The ends were cut back, 2 bases at V and 8 bases at J, with 1 base in the middle. The CDR3 totals 10 residues. The V gene's germline CDR1 is SNHLY and CDR2 FYNNEI. Some clones are missing from TCRdb's copy, which holds only in-frame ones; the method was immunoSEQ multiplex PCR. Among 950,000 to 1,100,000 clones listed, 78% were seen once. Sequenced sample: memory CD4+ T cells from PBMCs. Subset of the sample: CD45RA-negative fraction. The sequence came from a man younger than 35 in good health. Some clones in this sample may be carry-over from other donors' samples. The chain is built from TRBV2 and TRBJ2-1, with D uncertain. In DNA form, the CDR3 reads TGTGCCAGCAGTGAATATGAGCAGTTCTTC. Its translation: CASSEYEQFF.